Shown below are 24 T cell receptor beta chains from a single sample sequenced in a study of T cell responses to AZD1222 COVID-19 vaccine. Produced via immunoSEQ multiplex PCR; TCRdb's table is partial and in-frame only. The table records about 150,000 clones, around 89% of them present only once. The sequencing used peripheral blood, collected on day 0 of AZD1222 vaccination. All receptors derive from an adult in good health.

The J gene is TRBJ1-6, the V gene TRBV13, with TRBD1 matching 7 bases. The CDR3 totals 16 residues. The V gene end was trimmed by 8 bases and the J gene end by 6 bases; junction bases not matched to a gene: 13. Germline-derived CDR1 and CDR2 are PRHDT and FYEKMQ (reference sequence). The CDR3 reads CASGGGKGQINSPLHF. CDR3 DNA: TGTGCCAGCGGTGGGGGTAAGGGACAGATTAATTCACCCCTCCACTTT.

The rearrangement uses TRBV12-3 or TRBV12-4 and TRBJ1-1; D ambiguous. The V gene lost 7 bases and the J gene lost 9 bases, with 18 bases spanning the gap. The CDR3 has 13 residues. The CDR3 DNA reads as TGTGCCAGCAAATTATCTTCGAGGTCCCAAGCTTTCTTT. Translating gives CASKLSSRSQAFF.

This clone turned up a few times. The chain couples TRBV19 to TRBJ2-3, with D maybe TRBD1 (5 bases). This CDR3 has 16 residues. V gave up 2 bases and J gave up 4 bases, with 16 bases separating them. Germline V gene data show CDR1 as LNHDA and CDR2 as SQIVND (reference sequence). DNA for the CDR3: TGTGCCAGTAGTATAAGGCTTGGGGCATCGTCAGATACGCAGTATTTT. Translating it yields CASSIRLGASSDTQYF.

The chain recombines TRBV27 with TRBJ1-1; 7 bases map to TRBD1. Trimming cost V 6 bases and J 7 bases; bases outside gene matches: 8. Germline assignment: CDR1 MNHEY and CDR2 SMNVEV (reference sequence). CDR3 length equals 13 residues. Here the CDR3 reads CASRPRGQGEAFF. The CDR3 nucleotides read TGTGCCAGCAGGCCAAGGGGGCAAGGTGAAGCTTTCTTT.

V is TRBV6-5 and J is TRBJ1-3, with a weak D call TRBD1 (5 bases). This CDR3 contains 16 residues. Germline V gene data show CDR1 as MNHEY and CDR2 as SVGAGI. V shed 0 bases and J shed 0 bases, with 9 bases lying between them. The DNA for the CDR3 is TGTGCCAGCAGTTACTCGGGACTGCTCTCTGGAAACACCATATATTTT. As protein: CASSYSGLLSGNTIYF.

The chain has TRBV3-1 (or the pseudogene TRBV3-2) and TRBJ2-7; possibly TRBD2 for D (6 bases). The V gene lost 4 bases and the J gene lost 1 base, with 8 bases spanning the gap. The CDR3 has 13 amino acids. The germline CDR1 and CDR2 sequences are LGHDT and YNNKEL (reference sequence). The CDR3 DNA follows: TGTGCCAGCAGCCCCCGGGGGTCCTACGAGCAGTACTTC. Its translation is CASSPRGSYEQYF.

The chain links TRBV10-2 to TRBJ1-5; 7 positions agree with TRBD1. Unmatched junction bases numbered 0, after V lost 2 bases and J lost 5 bases. Germline V CDR1 and CDR2: WSHSY, SAAADI. The length of the CDR3 is 13 residues. For the CDR3, the DNA is TGCGCCAGCAGTGAGCAGGGGGATCAGCCCCAGCATTTT. The encoded protein is CASSEQGDQPQHF.

In this sample, this clone turned up a few times. The chain joins TRBV2 to TRBJ1-1, with D possibly TRBD1 on 5 matching bases. Trimming took off 7 bases at V and 1 base at J, with 13 bases between the two ends. The germline V gene encodes CDR1 SNHLY and CDR2 FYNNEI. The CDR3 covers 14 residues. The CDR3 DNA sequence: TGTGCCAGCATCACTTGGGGGGGGAACACTGAAGCTTTCTTT. This translates into CASITWGGNTEAFF.

This rearrangement joins TRBV12-3 or TRBV12-4 to TRBJ2-1; TRBD1 aligns across 7 bases. The V segment lost 7 bases and the J segment 8 bases; nucleotides outside the gene matches: 8. The CDR3 length is 13 residues. The CDR3 reads CASNGQVGHEQFF. As DNA, the CDR3 is TGTGCCAGCAACGGACAGGTAGGGCATGAGCAGTTCTTC.

The chain couples TRBV28 to TRBJ1-2, with TRBD1 identical over 9 bases. There are 13 residues in the CDR3. The germline gives CDR1 MDHEN, CDR2 SYDVKM. V shed 7 bases and J 3 bases; nucleotides not matched to a gene: 3. This chain's CDR3 is CASKTGGDYGYTF. CDR3 DNA: TGTGCCAGCAAGACAGGGGGGGACTATGGCTACACCTTC.

The chain recombines TRBV7-2 with TRBJ2-7; D gene ambiguous. CDR1 SGHTA and CDR2 FQGNSA come from the germline V gene. The V end lost 7 bases, the J end lost 4 bases, and 17 bases lay between the germline ends. The CDR3 spans 14 residues. CDR3 sequence: CASNPAFAEYEQYF. CDR3 nucleotides: TGTGCCAGCAATCCAGCCTTTGCCGAGTACGAGCAGTACTTC.

This clone was counted only a few times. V gene TRBV19 combines with J gene TRBJ1-1, with a weak D call TRBD1 (5 bases). Trimming took off 7 bases at V and 2 bases at J, with 14 bases between the two ends. CDR1 is LNHDA, CDR2 SQIVND, per germline (reference sequence). This CDR3 is built from 14 residues. The CDR3 nucleotides read TGTGCCAGTACCCCGACAGTTACAAACACTGAAGCTTTCTTT. Residues: CASTPTVTNTEAFF.

V is TRBV5-1 and J is TRBJ2-5; 7 bases match TRBD2. CDR1 is SGHRS and CDR2 is YFSETQ in the germline V gene. The CDR3 extends over 15 amino acids. J gave up 5 bases and V 5 bases, and 12 bases lay outside the gene matches. This CDR3 is CASSRGGGGGETQYF. The CDR3, as DNA: TGCGCCAGCAGTCGCGGCGGGGGAGGAGGGGAGACCCAGTACTTC.

The rearrangement uses TRBV5-5 and TRBJ2-3; D is uncertain. The germline V gene encodes CDR1 SGHKS and CDR2 YYEKEE (reference sequence). The CDR3 length is 14 residues. Trimming took 7 bases from V and 4 from J, leaving 16 bases between them. CDR3 in amino acids: CASLMASRPDTQYF. CDR3 in DNA: TGTGCCAGCTTGATGGCGAGCAGGCCAGATACGCAGTATTTT.

The V call is TRBV28, the J call TRBJ1-1, with 7 positions matching TRBD1. Germline values: CDR1 MDHEN, CDR2 SYDVKM. The junction had 9 bases not matched to a gene; V was cut back by 8 bases and J by 3 bases. The CDR3 is made up of 14 amino acids. As DNA, the CDR3 is TGTGCCAGCGGAGGGGGCCCAAGGTACACTGAAGCTTTCTTT. Encoded protein: CASGGGPRYTEAFF.

The V gene is TRBV7-6, the J gene TRBJ2-7; D tentatively reads TRBD1 or TRBD2 (5 bases each). V was shortened by 6 bases and J by 2 bases, with 17 bases between the two germline ends. The CDR3 totals 15 residues. The germline V gene has CDR1 SGHVS and CDR2 FNYEAQ. The CDR3 DNA reads TGTGCCAGCAGGAAGCAAGAGGGACGGGCCTACGAGCAGTACTTC. It yields the protein CASRKQEGRAYEQYF.

V gene TRBV7-9 combines with J gene TRBJ1-1; no firm D call. CDR1 and CDR2 from the germline V gene are SEHNR and FQNEAQ (reference sequence). V gave up 3 bases and J gave up 4 bases, with 24 bases separating them. This CDR3 has 18 amino acids. The CDR3 spells CASSLSRWVGVNPTEAFF. The CDR3 region has the DNA TGTGCCAGCAGCTTGAGTCGGTGGGTCGGGGTCAATCCCACTGAAGCTTTCTTT. Using reference TRBV7-9 and TRBJ1-1 for the parts outside the CDR3, the full variable domain is DTGVSQNPRHKITKRGQNVTFRCDPISEHNRLYWYRQTLGQGPEFLTYFQNEAQLEKSRLLSDRFSAERPKGSFSTLEIQRTEQGDSAMYLCASSLSRWVGVNPTEAFFGQGTRLTVV.

This chain links TRBV29-1 with TRBJ2-5, with 11 bases lining up with TRBD2. CDR1 is SQVTM and CDR2 is ANQGSEA in the germline V gene. The V and J ends lost 2 bases and 2 bases, in that order; junction bases with no gene match: 1. The CDR3 sequence is 14 residues long. This CDR3 reads CSVELAGGQETQYF. Here the CDR3 DNA reads TGCAGCGTTGAACTAGCGGGGGGACAAGAGACCCAGTACTTC.

This chain uses TRBV7-9 with TRBJ1-6; a possible D gene is TRBD1 (6 bases). The CDR3 has 15 amino acids. CDR1 is SEHNR and CDR2 is FQNEAQ in the germline V gene (reference sequence). Trimming cost V 5 bases and J 7 bases, with 15 bases left between them. This CDR3 is CASSPQGTRNSPLHF. In nucleotides, the CDR3 is TGTGCCAGCAGCCCGCAAGGGACAAGGAATTCACCCCTCCACTTT.

The chain recombines TRBV28 with TRBJ2-5; D is undetermined. This CDR3 spans 13 amino acids. The germline V and J ends were trimmed by 6 bases and 0 bases, with 8 bases remaining between them. The germline CDR1 and CDR2 sequences are MDHEN and SYDVKM. The chain's CDR3 is CASSFSNQETQYF. The CDR3 DNA is TGTGCCAGCAGCTTTAGCAACCAAGAGACCCAGTACTTC.

This chain connects TRBV2 to TRBJ2-2, with TRBD2 matching over 11 bases. The V and J ends lost 6 bases and 5 bases, in that order; junction bases with no gene match: 5. The CDR3 loop spans 15 amino acids. CDR1 is SNHLY and CDR2 is FYNNEI in the germline V gene. The CDR3 spells CASRGTSGGTGELFF. CDR3 bases: TGTGCCAGCAGGGGTACTAGCGGGGGTACCGGGGAGCTGTTTTTT.

The chain uses TRBV11-3 and TRBJ2-7; tentative D call: TRBD2 (6 bases). V lost 3 bases to trimming and J lost 2 bases, with 14 bases between them. Germline values: CDR1 SGHNT, CDR2 YENEEA. CDR3 length equals 15 residues. CDR3: CASSFRTGVTYEQYF. The CDR3, as DNA: TGTGCCAGCAGCTTTAGAACGGGGGTTACCTACGAGCAGTACTTC. Together with reference TRBV11-3 and TRBJ2-7, the CDR3 gives the full variable domain: EAGVVQSPRYKIIEKKQPVAFWCNPISGHNTLYWYLQNLGQGPELLIRYENEEAVDDSQLPKDRFSAERLKGVDSTLKIQPAELGDSAVYLCASSFRTGVTYEQYFGPGTRLTVT.

The V and J genes are TRBV29-1 and TRBJ1-5, with TRBD1 as a possible D gene (6 bases). Germline V gene sequence: CDR1 SQVTM, CDR2 ANQGSEA. V lost 7 bases, J lost 2 bases, and 12 bases lay in between. The CDR3 is 13 amino acids. The CDR3 DNA reads as TGCAGCGCGGAGGCAGGGGGCAATCAGCCCCAGCATTTT. This gives the protein CSAEAGGNQPQHF.

This clone has only one observation. The chain combines TRBV12-2 with TRBJ1-1. TRBV12-2 is a recognized pseudogene. The CDR3 consists of 15 residues. CDR3: CASRPGGWGNTEAFF. Written as DNA, the CDR3 is TGTGCAAGTCGCCCCGGGGGCTGGGGGAACACTGAAGCTTTCTTT.